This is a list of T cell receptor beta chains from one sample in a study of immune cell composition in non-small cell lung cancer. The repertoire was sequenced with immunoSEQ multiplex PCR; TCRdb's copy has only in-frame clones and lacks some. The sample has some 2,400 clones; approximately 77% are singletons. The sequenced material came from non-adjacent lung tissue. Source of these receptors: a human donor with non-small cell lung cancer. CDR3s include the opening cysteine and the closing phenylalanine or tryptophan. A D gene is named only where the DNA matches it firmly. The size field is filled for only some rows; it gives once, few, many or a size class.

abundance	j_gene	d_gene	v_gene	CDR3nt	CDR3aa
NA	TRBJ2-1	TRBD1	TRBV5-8	TGTGCCAGCAGCGAGGGACAGGGTCCCAGGAACAATGAGCAGTTCTTC	CASSEGQGPRNNEQFF
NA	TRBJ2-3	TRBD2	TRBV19	TGTGCCACCCGTCCCGAGAGCGGGGGGGCGATAGATACGCAGTATTTT	CATRPESGGAIDTQYF
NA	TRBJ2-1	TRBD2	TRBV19	TGTGCCAGTAGCATAGGTCTAGCGGGCGATGAGCAGTTCTTC	CASSIGLAGDEQFF
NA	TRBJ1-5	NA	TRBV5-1	TGCGCCAGCAGCGACGGGGGACGGGGTCAGCCCCAGCATTTT	CASSDGGRGQPQHF
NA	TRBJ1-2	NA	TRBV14	TGTGCCAGCAGCGTAGTTGGCAGGGAGGGCGGCTACACCTTC	CASSVVGREGGYTF
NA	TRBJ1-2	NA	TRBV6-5	TGTGCCAGCAGTTACGGGGCCGGTCCGACGAAAAGTGGCTACACCTTC	CASSYGAGPTKSGYTF
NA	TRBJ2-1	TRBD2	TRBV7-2	TGTGCCAGCAGCGGGCGGGGGGTATACAATGAGCAGTTCTTC	CASSGRGVYNEQFF
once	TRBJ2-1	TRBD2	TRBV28	TGTGCCAGCAGTTTGGGGACTAGCGGGAGCAATGAGCAGTTCTTC	CASSLGTSGSNEQFF
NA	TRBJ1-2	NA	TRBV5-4	TGTGCCAGCAGCGAGTCCAGGGTCTCCTATGGCTACACCTTC	CASSESRVSYGYTF
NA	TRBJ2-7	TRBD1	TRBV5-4	TGTGCCAGCAGCGGTCAACAGGGGGCCGATTATGAGCAGTACTTC	CASSGQQGADYEQYF
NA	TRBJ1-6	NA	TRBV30	TGTGCCTGGACCCCCAGGGAAAATTCACCCCTCCACTTT	CAWTPRENSPLHF
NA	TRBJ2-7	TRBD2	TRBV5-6	TGTGCCAGCAGCTTGATGCGGGGGGGGCCCTACGAGCAGTACTTC	CASSLMRGGPYEQYF
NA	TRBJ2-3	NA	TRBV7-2	TGTGCCAGCAGTGCACTTCGGGATACGCAGTATTTT	CASSALRDTQYF
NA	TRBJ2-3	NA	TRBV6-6	TGTGCCAGCAGTCCCCCGTGGACAGACACAGATACGCAGTATTTT	CASSPPWTDTDTQYF
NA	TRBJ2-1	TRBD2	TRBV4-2	TGTGCCAGCAGCCAAGACCCCCTAGCGGGGGGGTTAAATGAGCAGTTCTTC	CASSQDPLAGGLNEQFF
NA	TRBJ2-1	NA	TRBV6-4	TGTGCCAGCAGTGAACTGCCCTACAATGAGCAGTTCTTC	CASSELPYNEQFF
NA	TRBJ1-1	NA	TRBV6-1	TGTGCCAGCAGTGATCCCCGGGACATCAACACTGAAGCTTTCTTT	CASSDPRDINTEAFF
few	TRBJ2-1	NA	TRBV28	TGTGCCAGCAGTTTCCAGAGGGAGGTCAATGAGCAGTTCTTC	CASSFQREVNEQFF
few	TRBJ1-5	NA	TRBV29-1	TGCAGCGCCGTACAGGATCCCAATCAGCCCCAGCATTTT	CSAVQDPNQPQHF
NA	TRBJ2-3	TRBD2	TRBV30	TGTGCCTGGAGCCTGGGACTAGCGGGACATCTTGGGGGCACAGATACGCAGTATTTT	CAWSLGLAGHLGGTDTQYF
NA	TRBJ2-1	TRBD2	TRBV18	TGTGCCAGCTCACCCCTAACCGGGACTAGCGGGAGTGGTGAGCAGTTCTTC	CASSPLTGTSGSGEQFF
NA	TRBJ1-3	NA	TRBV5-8	TGTGCCAGCTCTTACCGGGACAATTCATTCTCTGGAAACACCATATATTTT	CASSYRDNSFSGNTIYF
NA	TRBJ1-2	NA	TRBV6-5	TGTGCCACAGTGATCTGGAGGCTGACCTATGGCTACACCTTC	CATVIWRLTYGYTF
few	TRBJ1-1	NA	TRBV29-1	TGCAGCGTTGAAGTTCCGCGGGGGAGACAGAACACTGAAGCTTTCTTT	CSVEVPRGRQNTEAFF
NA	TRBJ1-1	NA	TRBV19	TGTGCCAGTAGTAGAAGGGACACCCGGAACACTGAAGCTTTCTTT	CASSRRDTRNTEAFF
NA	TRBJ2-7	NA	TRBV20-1	TGCAGTGCTAGATTGGGGGGCGAGCAGTACTTC	CSARLGGEQYF
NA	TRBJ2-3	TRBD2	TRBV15	TGTGCCACCAGCACAGTGAGACAGGGGTTCTTTAGCGGGAGGGAGGATACGCAGTATTTT	CATSTVRQGFFSGREDTQYF
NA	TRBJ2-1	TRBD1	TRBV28	TGTGCCAGCAGCAATTGGGACAGATCCTACAATGAGCAGTTCTTC	CASSNWDRSYNEQFF
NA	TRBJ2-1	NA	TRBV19	TGTGCCAGTAGCGGTCCCGGACAGGGAGGGAATGAGCAGTTCTTC	CASSGPGQGGNEQFF
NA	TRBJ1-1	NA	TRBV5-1	TGCGCCAGCAGCTTGGAGGCAGGGGCGATGAACACTGAAGCTTTCTTT	CASSLEAGAMNTEAFF
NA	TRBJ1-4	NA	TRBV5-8	TGTGCCAGCAGCTTGGAAGCAGGGGAAAAACTGTTTTTT	CASSLEAGEKLFF
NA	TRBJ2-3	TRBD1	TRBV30	TGTGCCTGGCTGACAGGGGGAGCAGATACGCAGTATTTT	CAWLTGGADTQYF
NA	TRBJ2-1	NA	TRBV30	TGTGCCTGGAGTGTACAGTCCTACAATGAGCAGTTCTTC	CAWSVQSYNEQFF
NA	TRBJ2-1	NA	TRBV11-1	TGTGCCAGCAGCTCCTACAGTGTCAATGAGCAGTTCTTC	CASSSYSVNEQFF
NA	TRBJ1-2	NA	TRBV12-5	TGTGCTAGTGGTACACAGGTGGACTATGGCTACACCTTC	CASGTQVDYGYTF
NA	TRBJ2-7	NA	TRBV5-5	TGTGCCAGCAGCTTTTCGACGCAGGTCCACGAGCAGTACTTC	CASSFSTQVHEQYF
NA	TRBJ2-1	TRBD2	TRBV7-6	TGTGCCAGCAGCTTAGCTCGTATGGGACTAGCGGGGGGAAAAGTTGAGCAGTTCTTC	CASSLARMGLAGGKVEQFF
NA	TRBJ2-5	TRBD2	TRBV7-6	TGTGCCAGCAGCAGCAAACTAGCGGGGGGGGAGGAGACCCAGTACTTC	CASSSKLAGGEETQYF
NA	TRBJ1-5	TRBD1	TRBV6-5	TGTGCCAGCAGTCCGGGACAGGGGGCATTTCAGCCCCAGCATTTT	CASSPGQGAFQPQHF
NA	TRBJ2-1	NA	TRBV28	TGTGCCAGCAGTTTTCAACTTTCTGGTGAGCAGTTCTTC	CASSFQLSGEQFF
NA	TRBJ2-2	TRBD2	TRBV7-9	TGTGCCAGCGCCGGGACTACCGACACCGGGGAGCTGTTTTTT	CASAGTTDTGELFF
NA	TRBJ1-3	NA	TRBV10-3	TGTGCCATCAGCACAACGTGGGAGAACACCATATATTTT	CAISTTWENTIYF
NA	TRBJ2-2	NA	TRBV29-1	TGCAGCGTTGGCCCCCCAGGGGCCTACACCGGGGAGCTGTTTTTT	CSVGPPGAYTGELFF